Below are 9 T cell receptor beta chains sequenced from a single sample in a study of T cells in Graves' hyperthyroidism and ophthalmopathy. Authors of the study amplified TCR beta CDR3 regions from RNA transcripts. The TCR CDR3 first-round RT-PCR relied on the HTBI primer set. TCRdb reanalysed the multiplex PCR reads using MiXCR and keeps one entry per CDR3 protein. The data hold more than 350,000 distinct CDR3 sequences, with about 15% observed a single time. The sample consisted of blood. The receptor set was obtained from an older woman with Graves' ophthalmopathy.

This clonotype came up many times. The V call is TRBV9, the J call TRBJ2-3; 10 nucleotides align to TRBD1. Germline V gives CDR1 SGDLS, CDR2 YYNGEE. The CDR3 loop spans 15 amino acids. Unmatched junction bases numbered 5, after V lost 2 bases and J lost 5 bases. The CDR3 is CASSVKDRGVDTQYF. CDR3 in DNA: TGTGCCAGCAGCGTGAAGGACAGGGGGGTAGATACGCAGTATTTT.

This clonotype was found a few times. The genes are TRBV5-4 and TRBJ2-7; 10 bases line up with TRBD2. Per germline, CDR1 SGHNT and CDR2 YYREEE (reference sequence). This CDR3 contains 14 residues. Unmatched junction bases numbered 5, after V lost 4 bases and J lost 4 bases. This CDR3 is CASSGSGRAYEQYF. The CDR3, as DNA: TGTGCCAGCAGCGGAAGCGGGAGGGCTTACGAGCAGTACTTC.

The genes are TRBV7-2 and TRBJ2-2; 11 bases map to TRBD2. Trimming removed 5 bases from V and 4 bases from J; junction bases left unmatched: 15. Germline CDR1 reads SGHTA; CDR2 reads FQGNSA. The CDR3 is 19 amino acids. CDR3 coding DNA: TGTGCCAGCAGCATCCGGACTAGCGGGTGCTTGAGGGGCACCGGGGAGCTGTTTTTT. This encodes CASSIRTSGCLRGTGELFF.

This clonotype showed up many times. The chain employs TRBV9 and TRBJ2-1; possible D gene TRBD1, 6 bases. This CDR3 spans 15 amino acids. Germline CDR1 reads SGDLS; CDR2 reads YYNGEE. V lost 1 base and J lost 4, with 12 bases in between. The CDR3 nucleotides are TGTGCCAGCAGCGTATCCTCAGGGGTTTACAATGAGCAGTTCTTC. Encoded protein: CASSVSSGVYNEQFF.

This clonotype was seen ten or more times. The chain carries TRBV27 and TRBJ1-1; possible D gene TRBD1, 5 bases. Deletions cut 7 bases from V and 1 base from J, with 16 bases between. Germline CDR1 is MNHEY and CDR2 is SMNVEV (reference sequence). This CDR3 spans 15 amino acids. CDR3 sequence: CASTLQGERNTEAFF. The CDR3 DNA reads TGTGCCAGCACCCTCCAAGGGGAGAGGAACACTGAAGCTTTCTTT.

The chain uses TRBV10-2 and TRBJ2-1; possibly TRBD2 for D (5 bases). Germline assignment: CDR1 WSHSY and CDR2 SAAADI. With 4 bases removed from V and 3 bases from J, the gap between germline ends came to 13 bases. This CDR3 comprises 15 residues. CDR3 DNA: TGCGCCAGCAGTGTTAAGTGGGAGCGCTACAATGAGCAGTTCTTC. This gives the protein CASSVKWERYNEQFF.

In the case of this clonotype: Relative to the germline gene, one junction end is altered; a read error may explain this. The CDR3 protein is CASRTTSGRTSTDTEYF. CDR3 DNA: TGTGCCAGCAGGACGACTAGCGGGAGAACTAGCACAGATACGGAGTATTTT. The rearrangement joins TRBV5-6 to TRBJ2-3; 12 bases match TRBD2. This CDR3 spans 17 amino acids. Germline V gives CDR1 SGHDT, CDR2 YYEEEE.

This clonotype was counted ten times or more. The V call is TRBV5-1, the J call TRBJ2-6, with D perhaps TRBD1 (6 bases). This CDR3 has 16 amino acids. The germline V and J ends were trimmed by 0 bases and 2 bases, with 9 bases remaining between them. Looked up from germline, CDR1 is SGHRS and CDR2 is YFSETQ. The CDR3 region is CASSLDNRAGANVLTF. As DNA, the CDR3 is TGCGCCAGCAGCTTGGATAACAGGGCTGGGGCCAACGTCCTGACTTTC.

In this sample, this clonotype turned up many times. The chain is built from TRBV29-1 and TRBJ1-5, with D hard to call. In germline, CDR1 is SQVTM, CDR2 ANQGSEA. The CDR3 is made up of 13 amino acids. Between the trimmed V and J ends, which lost 4 bases and 3 bases, there was a span of 10 bases. CDR3 nucleotide sequence: TGCAGCGTTGTACTCGGACTCAATCAGCCCCAGCATTTT. Its protein is CSVVLGLNQPQHF.